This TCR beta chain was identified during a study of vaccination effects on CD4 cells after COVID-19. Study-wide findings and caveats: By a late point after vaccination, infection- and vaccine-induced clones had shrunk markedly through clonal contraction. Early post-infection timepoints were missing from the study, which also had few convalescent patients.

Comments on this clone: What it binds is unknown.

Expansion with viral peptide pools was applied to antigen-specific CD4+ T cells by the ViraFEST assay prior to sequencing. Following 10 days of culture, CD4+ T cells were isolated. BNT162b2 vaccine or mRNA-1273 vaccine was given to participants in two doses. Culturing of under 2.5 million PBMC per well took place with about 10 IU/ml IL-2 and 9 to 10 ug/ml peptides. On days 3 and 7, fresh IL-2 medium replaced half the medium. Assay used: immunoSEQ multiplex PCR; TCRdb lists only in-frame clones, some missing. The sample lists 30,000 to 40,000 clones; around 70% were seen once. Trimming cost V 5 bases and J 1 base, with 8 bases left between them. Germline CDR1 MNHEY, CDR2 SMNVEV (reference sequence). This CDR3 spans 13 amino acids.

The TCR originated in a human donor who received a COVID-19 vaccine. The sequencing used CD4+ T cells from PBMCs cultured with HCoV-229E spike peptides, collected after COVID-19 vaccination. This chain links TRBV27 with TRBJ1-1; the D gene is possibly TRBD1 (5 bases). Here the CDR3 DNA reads TGTGCCAGCAGTAAAGGGGAGAACACTGAAGCTTTCTTT. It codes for CASSKGENTEAFF.